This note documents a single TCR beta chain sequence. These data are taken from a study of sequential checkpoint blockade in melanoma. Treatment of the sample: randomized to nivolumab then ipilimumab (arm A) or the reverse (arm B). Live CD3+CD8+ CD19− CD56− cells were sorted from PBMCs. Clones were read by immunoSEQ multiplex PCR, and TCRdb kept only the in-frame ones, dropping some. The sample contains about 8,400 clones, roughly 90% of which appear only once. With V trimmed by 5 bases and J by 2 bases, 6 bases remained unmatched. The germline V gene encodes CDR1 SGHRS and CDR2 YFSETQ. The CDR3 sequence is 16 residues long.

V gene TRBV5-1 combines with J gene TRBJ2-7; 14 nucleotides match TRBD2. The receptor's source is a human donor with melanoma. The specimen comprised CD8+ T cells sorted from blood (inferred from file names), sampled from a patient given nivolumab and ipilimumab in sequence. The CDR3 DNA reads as TGCGCCAGCAGTCTGGAGACTAGCGGGAGGGCCTACGAGCAGTACTTC. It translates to CASSLETSGRAYEQYF.